This T cell receptor beta chain appears in the sequencing data of a study of cytomegalovirus exposure and HLA in healthy donors. The study's findings and limits: V- and J-gene trimming in TCR beta was tied to a missense DCLRE1C variant by an analysis performed later. Among the CMV-associated chains, three were confirmed in vitro as specific for CMV antigens. Rates of TCR association differed by HLA locus in a later analysis, with DRB1 highest and HLA-C lowest.

Notes on this clone: The antigen remains unidentified.

The germline V gene encodes CDR1 ENHRY and CDR2 SYGVKD. Trimming removed 6 bases at V and 0 bases at J, with 9 bases between. The CDR3 is 13 residues long. PCR was performed using 60 Vbeta and 13 Jbeta primers. Method: immunoSEQ multiplex PCR; TCRdb's copy keeps in-frame clones and lacks some. The repertoire includes 70,000 to 90,000 clones, about 66% of them detected once, and over 4.5% sits in the top ten. This receptor was taken from a man in his 60s in good health and CMV-seropositive. The V and J genes are TRBV10-3 and TRBJ2-7, with D possibly being TRBD1 (5 bases). Specimen: PBMCs. CDR3 DNA sequence: TGTGCCATCAGGCTCCAGGGCTCCTACGAGCAGTACTTC. This encodes CAIRLQGSYEQYF.